These T cell receptor beta chains were read from a single sample in a study of sequential checkpoint blockade in melanoma. The repertoire was sequenced with immunoSEQ multiplex PCR; TCRdb's copy has only in-frame clones and lacks some. The sample includes some 40,000 clones, about 83% of them seen just once. Material: CD8+ T cells sorted from blood (inferred from file names), obtained from a patient given nivolumab and ipilimumab in sequence. The source of these receptors is a human donor with melanoma. Each CDR3 is given with its conserved first and last residue. The D gene is left open where the match is weak. Expanded clones are given a class, and other clones once, few, many or no size at all.

v_gene	abundance	j_gene	d_gene	CDR3aa	CDR3nt
TRBV27	NA	TRBJ1-5	NA	CASRLDQGLNQPQHF	TGTGCCAGCAGGTTGGATCAGGGACTCAATCAGCCCCAGCATTTT
TRBV28	once	TRBJ1-2	TRBD1	CASSLWGQFYTF	TGTGCCAGCAGTTTATGGGGACAGTTCTACACCTTC
TRBV19	large	TRBJ1-3	NA	CASSLGHISGNTIYF	TGTGCCAGTAGTTTGGGACACATCTCTGGAAACACCATATATTTT
TRBV28	NA	TRBJ1-5	NA	CASSLPGMNSNQPQHF	TGTGCCAGCAGTCTTCCAGGGATGAATAGCAATCAGCCCCAGCATTTT
TRBV29-1	NA	TRBJ1-1	NA	CSVRNTEAFF	TGCAGCGTTCGGAACACTGAAGCTTTCTTT
TRBV13	NA	TRBJ2-2	TRBD2	CASSWEGTGELFF	TGTGCCAGCAGCTGGGAGGGGACCGGGGAGCTGTTTTTT
TRBV15	NA	TRBJ1-4	TRBD1	CATSTDREANEKLFF	TGTGCCACCAGCACGGACAGGGAGGCTAATGAAAAACTGTTTTTT
TRBV5-1	NA	TRBJ2-7	NA	CASSFTSPSYEQYF	TGCGCCAGCAGCTTCACCAGTCCTTCCTACGAGCAGTACTTC
TRBV19	NA	TRBJ2-7	NA	CASSPGLGREYEQYF	TGTGCCAGTAGTCCAGGATTGGGAAGGGAGTACGAGCAGTACTTC
TRBV28	NA	TRBJ2-7	TRBD1	CASSLAPGDSYEQYF	TGTGCCAGCAGTTTAGCCCCCGGGGACAGCTACGAGCAGTACTTC
TRBV6-5	NA	TRBJ1-2	NA	CASTLGPGGGYTF	TGTGCCAGCACCCTGGGGCCAGGCGGTGGCTACACCTTC
TRBV28	NA	TRBJ1-1	TRBD1	CASRDRGLAAFF	TGTGCCAGCAGGGACAGGGGTCTTGCGGCTTTCTTT
TRBV6-4	NA	TRBJ2-5	NA	CASSYLDSQETQYF	TGTGCCAGCAGTTACTTGGACAGCCAAGAGACCCAGTACTTC
TRBV4-1	once	TRBJ2-7	NA	CASSHGVGSLEQYF	TGCGCCAGCAGCCATGGAGTGGGTTCCCTCGAGCAGTACTTC
TRBV7-6	NA	TRBJ1-2	NA	CASSLASSGSYGYTF	TGTGCCAGCAGCTTAGCGAGTTCGGGGAGCTATGGCTACACCTTC
TRBV7-3	few	TRBJ2-7	NA	CASSLLTGPSSIYEQYF	TGTGCCAGCAGCTTACTCACAGGGCCCTCTTCTATCTACGAGCAGTACTTC
TRBV7-6	NA	TRBJ1-1	TRBD1	CASSLGTGRTEAFF	TGTGCCAGCAGCTTAGGGACAGGGAGGACTGAAGCTTTCTTT
TRBV28	NA	TRBJ1-2	NA	CASSFDIGHPYGYTF	TGTGCCAGCAGTTTCGATATTGGACACCCCTATGGCTACACCTTC
TRBV19	medium-sized	TRBJ1-2	NA	CASSMGGGPRDGYTF	TGTGCCAGTAGTATGGGCGGAGGGCCAAGAGATGGCTACACCTTC
TRBV4-1	NA	TRBJ2-5	NA	CASSQGLALQETQYF	TGCGCCAGCAGCCAAGGGCTAGCGCTTCAAGAGACCCAGTACTTC
TRBV27	NA	TRBJ2-7	NA	CASSLGGRGFYEQYF	TGTGCCAGCAGTTTGGGGGGGAGGGGGTTCTACGAGCAGTACTTC
TRBV5-1	once	TRBJ2-1	NA	CASSQAGLGYNEQFF	TGCGCCAGCAGCCAGGCAGGGTTGGGGTACAATGAGCAGTTCTTC